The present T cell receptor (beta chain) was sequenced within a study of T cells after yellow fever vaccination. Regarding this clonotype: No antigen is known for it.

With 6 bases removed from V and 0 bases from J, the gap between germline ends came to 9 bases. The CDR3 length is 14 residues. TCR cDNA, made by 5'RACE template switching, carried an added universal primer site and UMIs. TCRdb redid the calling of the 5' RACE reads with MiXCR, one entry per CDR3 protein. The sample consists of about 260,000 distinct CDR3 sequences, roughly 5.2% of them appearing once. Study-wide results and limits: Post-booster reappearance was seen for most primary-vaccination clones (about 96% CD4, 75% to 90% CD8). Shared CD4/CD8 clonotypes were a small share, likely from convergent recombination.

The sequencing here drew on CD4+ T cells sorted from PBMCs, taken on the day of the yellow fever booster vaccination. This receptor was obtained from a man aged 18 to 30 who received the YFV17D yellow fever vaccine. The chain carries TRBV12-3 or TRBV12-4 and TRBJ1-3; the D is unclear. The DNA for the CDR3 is TGTGCCAGCAGCGTATGGAGCTCTGGAAACACCATATATTTT. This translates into CASSVWSSGNTIYF.